The clone carrying this T cell receptor beta chain has just a few counts. The CDR3 has 15 residues. V lost 5 bases and J lost 1; bases outside the gene matches: 4. Germline values: CDR1 SGHTA, CDR2 FQGNSA. This sample stems from a study of blood T cell repertoires in COVID-19. Libraries were prepared by immunoSEQ multiplex PCR; TCRdb keeps only in-frame clonotypes and omits some of them. The table records tens of thousands of clones, approximately 79% of them present only once. Sequencing input: peripheral blood. The receptor was isolated from a man in his 60s with acute or convalescent COVID-19. The chain employs TRBV7-2 and TRBJ1-4; 7 nucleotides line up with TRBD1. The CDR3 DNA sequence: TGTGCCAGCAGCCGCCAGGGGGGAACTAATGAAAAACTGTTTTTT. Protein: CASSRQGGTNEKLFF.